This TCR beta chain was sequenced in a study of regulatory T cells in long-lasting Graves disease. This clonotype has a count of ten or more. To make TCR beta libraries, researchers used iRepertoire HTBI primers and Arm-PCR of CDR3 regions. From the multiplex PCR reads, TCRdb called clonotypes with MiXCR, one entry per CDR3 protein. The profile covers around 250,000 distinct CDR3 sequences, with 20% appearing a single time and approximately 15% taken by the ten largest. The CDR3 is made up of 18 amino acids. After removal of 7 bases from V and 5 bases from J, the junction contained 22 bases not matched to a gene. The time point here: newly diagnosed GD, antithyroid drugs for less than 3 months. RNA isolated from PBMCs was used to make the TCR library.

The specimen was peripheral blood mononuclear cells (PBMCs), collected at new diagnosis, from a patient treated with antithyroid drugs. This sequence joins TRBV12-3 or TRBV12-4 and TRBJ2-5; 7 bases agree with TRBD1. The receptor was isolated from a female donor with Graves disease. This chain's CDR3 is CASTAGRVRLTGVETQYF. The CDR3 DNA reads TGTGCCAGCACAGCTGGTAGGGTGAGGCTTACAGGGGTGGAGACCCAGTACTTC.